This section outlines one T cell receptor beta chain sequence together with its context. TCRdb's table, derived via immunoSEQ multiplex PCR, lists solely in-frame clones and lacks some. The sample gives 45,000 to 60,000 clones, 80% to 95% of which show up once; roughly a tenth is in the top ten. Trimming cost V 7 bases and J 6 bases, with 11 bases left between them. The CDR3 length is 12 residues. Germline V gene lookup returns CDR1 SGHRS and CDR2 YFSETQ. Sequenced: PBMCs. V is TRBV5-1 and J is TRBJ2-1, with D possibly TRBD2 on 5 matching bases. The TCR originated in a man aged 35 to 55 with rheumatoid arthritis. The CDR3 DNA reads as TGCGCCAGCGTAGGGAGAGGCAATGAGCAGTTCTTC. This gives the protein CASVGRGNEQFF.